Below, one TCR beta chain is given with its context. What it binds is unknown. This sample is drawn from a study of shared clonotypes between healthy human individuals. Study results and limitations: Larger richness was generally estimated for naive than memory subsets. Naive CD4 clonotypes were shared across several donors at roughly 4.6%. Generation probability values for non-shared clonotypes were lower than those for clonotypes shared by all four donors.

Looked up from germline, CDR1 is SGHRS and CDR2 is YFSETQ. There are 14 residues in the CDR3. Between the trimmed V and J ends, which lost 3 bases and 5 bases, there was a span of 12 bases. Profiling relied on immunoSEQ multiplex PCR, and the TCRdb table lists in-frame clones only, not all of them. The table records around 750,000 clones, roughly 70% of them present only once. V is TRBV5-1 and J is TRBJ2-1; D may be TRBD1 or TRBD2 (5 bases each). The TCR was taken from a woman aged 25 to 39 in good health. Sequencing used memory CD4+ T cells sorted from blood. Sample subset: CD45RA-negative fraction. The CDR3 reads CASSSRDPNNEQFF. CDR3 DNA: TGCGCCAGCAGCTCCCGGGACCCAAACAATGAGCAGTTCTTC. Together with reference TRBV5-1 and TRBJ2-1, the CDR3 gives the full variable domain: KAGVTQTPRYLIKTRGQQVTLSCSPISGHRSVSWYQQTPGQGLQFLFEYFSETQRNKGNFPGRFSGRQFSNSRSEMNVSTLELGDSALYLCASSSRDPNNEQFFGPGTRLTVL.